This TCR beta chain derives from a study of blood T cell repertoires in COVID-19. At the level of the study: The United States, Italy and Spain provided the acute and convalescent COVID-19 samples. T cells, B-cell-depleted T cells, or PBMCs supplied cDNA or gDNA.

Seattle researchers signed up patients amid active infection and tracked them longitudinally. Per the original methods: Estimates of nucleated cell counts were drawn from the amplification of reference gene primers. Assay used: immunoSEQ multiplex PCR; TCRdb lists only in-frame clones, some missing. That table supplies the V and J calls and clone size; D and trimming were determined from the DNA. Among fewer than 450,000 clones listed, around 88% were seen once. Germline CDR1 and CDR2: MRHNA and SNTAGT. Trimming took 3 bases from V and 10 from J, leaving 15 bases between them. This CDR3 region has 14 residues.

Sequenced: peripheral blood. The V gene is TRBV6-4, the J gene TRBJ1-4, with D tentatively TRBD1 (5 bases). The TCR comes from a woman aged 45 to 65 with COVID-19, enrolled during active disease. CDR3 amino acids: CASSEMEGVGKLFF. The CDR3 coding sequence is TGTGCCAGCAGTGAAATGGAAGGGGTTGGAAAACTGTTTTTT.